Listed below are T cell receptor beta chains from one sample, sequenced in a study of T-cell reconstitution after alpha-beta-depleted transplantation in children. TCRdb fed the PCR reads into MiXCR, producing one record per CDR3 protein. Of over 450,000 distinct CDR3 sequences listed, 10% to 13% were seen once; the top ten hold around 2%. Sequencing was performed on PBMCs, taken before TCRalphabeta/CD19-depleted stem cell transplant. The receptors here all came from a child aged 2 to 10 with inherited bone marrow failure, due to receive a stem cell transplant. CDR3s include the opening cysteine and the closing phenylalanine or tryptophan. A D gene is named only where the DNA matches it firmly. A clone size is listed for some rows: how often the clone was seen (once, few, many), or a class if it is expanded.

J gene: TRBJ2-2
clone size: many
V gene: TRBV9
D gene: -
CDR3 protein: CASSVAGTGELFF
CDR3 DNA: TGTGCCAGCAGCGTAGCCGGGACCGGGGAGCTGTTTTTT

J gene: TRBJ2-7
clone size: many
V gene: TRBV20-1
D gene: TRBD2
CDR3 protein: CSAREGGKYEQYF
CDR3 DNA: TGCAGTGCTAGGGAGGGAGGGAAGTACGAGCAGTACTTC

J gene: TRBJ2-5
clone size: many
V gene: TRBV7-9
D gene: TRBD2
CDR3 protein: CASSRLAGVGFQETQYF
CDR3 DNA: TGTGCCAGCAGCCGATTAGCGGGAGTGGGGTTCCAAGAGACCCAGTACTTC

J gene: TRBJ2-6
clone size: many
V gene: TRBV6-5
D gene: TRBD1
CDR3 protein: CASSYVTGGTGANVLTF
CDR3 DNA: TGTGCCAGCAGTTACGTGACAGGGGGCACTGGGGCCAACGTCCTGACTTTC

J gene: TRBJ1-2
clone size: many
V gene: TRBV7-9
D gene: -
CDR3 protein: CASSLVIGGHGYTF
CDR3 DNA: TGTGCCAGCAGCTTAGTAATCGGAGGTCACGGCTACACCTTC

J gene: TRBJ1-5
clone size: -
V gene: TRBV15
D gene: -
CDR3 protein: CATSREVRRSMEDQPQHF
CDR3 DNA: TGTGCCACCAGCAGAGAGGTTAGGCGCTCTATGGAGGATCAGCCCCAGCATTTT

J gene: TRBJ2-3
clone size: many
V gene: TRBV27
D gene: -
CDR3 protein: CASGRGQSTDTQYF
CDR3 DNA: TGTGCCAGCGGCCGCGGACAGTCCACAGATACGCAGTATTTT

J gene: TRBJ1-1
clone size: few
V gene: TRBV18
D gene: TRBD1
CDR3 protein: CASSRAGGTGGDTEAFF
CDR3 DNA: TGTGCCAGCTCACGAGCAGGGGGTACGGGAGGAGACACTGAAGCTTTCTTT

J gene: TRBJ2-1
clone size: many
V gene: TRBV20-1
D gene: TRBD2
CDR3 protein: CSASPLASGYNEQFF
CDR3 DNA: TGCAGTGCTAGTCCCCTGGCTAGCGGCTACAATGAGCAGTTCTTC

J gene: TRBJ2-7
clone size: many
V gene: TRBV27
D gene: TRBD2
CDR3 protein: CASSWTSGSMHEQYF
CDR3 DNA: TGTGCCAGCAGCTGGACTAGCGGGAGTATGCACGAGCAGTACTTC

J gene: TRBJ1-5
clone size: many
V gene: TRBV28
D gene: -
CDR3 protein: CASSFQGQPQHF
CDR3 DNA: TGTGCCAGCAGTTTTCAGGGTCAGCCCCAGCATTTT

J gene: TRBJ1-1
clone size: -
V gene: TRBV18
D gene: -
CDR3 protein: CASSGGWNTEAFF
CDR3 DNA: TGTGCCAGCTCAGGGGGCTGGAACACTGAAGCTTTCTTT

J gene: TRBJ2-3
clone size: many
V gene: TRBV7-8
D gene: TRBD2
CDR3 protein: CASSTTSGRMSDTQYF
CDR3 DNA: TGTGCCAGCAGCACAACTAGCGGGAGGATGTCAGATACGCAGTATTTT

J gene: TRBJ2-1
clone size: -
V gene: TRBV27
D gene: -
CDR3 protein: CASSLSGGDLGDEQFF
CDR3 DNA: TGTGCCAGCAGTTTATCAGGGGGGGACCTAGGCGATGAGCAGTTCTTC

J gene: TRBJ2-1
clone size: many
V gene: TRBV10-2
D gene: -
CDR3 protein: CASSVVARNEQFF
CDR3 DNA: TGCGCCAGCAGTGTCGTAGCGCGCAATGAGCAGTTCTTC

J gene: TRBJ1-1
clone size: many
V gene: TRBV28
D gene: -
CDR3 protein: CASSRMNTEAFF
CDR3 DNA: TGTGCCAGCAGTCGGATGAACACTGAAGCTTTCTTT